This TCR beta chain was identified during a study of cytomegalovirus exposure and HLA in healthy donors. PCR involved 60 Vbeta and 13 Jbeta primers. The data were produced by immunoSEQ multiplex PCR, yet TCRdb's version contains in-frame clones alone and is incomplete. The table records around 25,000 clones, roughly 79% of them present only once. The germline CDR1 and CDR2 sequences are SQVTM and ANQGSEA. Trimming removed 4 bases from V and 1 base from J, with 9 bases in between. There are 13 residues in the CDR3. The TCR was taken from a male donor in good health and CMV-seronegative. The sequenced sample consisted of PBMCs. This chain uses TRBV29-1 with TRBJ2-3; perhaps TRBD2 as D (5 bases). CDR3 nucleotides: TGCAGCGTTGCGACTATAGGCACAGATACGCAGTATTTT. It yields the protein CSVATIGTDTQYF.